The rows below give T cell receptor beta chains drawn from one sample of a study of blood T cell repertoires in COVID-19. Using immunoSEQ multiplex PCR, the repertoire was profiled, and TCRdb retains in-frame clones only, with some absent. The sample consists of roughly 200,000 clones, approximately 85% of them appearing once. Sequenced material: PBMCs or T cells enriched from blood (not recorded which). The receptor set was obtained from a man in his forties or fifties who had recovered from COVID-19. CDR3s include the opening cysteine and the closing phenylalanine or tryptophan. D genes are given only for firm matches. Only some rows state a clone size, as once, few, many or a class for expanded clones.

clone_size j_call d_call v_call cdr3_aa cdr3_nt
- TRBJ2-1 TRBD2 TRBV5-6 CASSHTSGEQFF TGTGCCAGCAGCCACACTAGCGGGGAGCAGTTCTTC
- TRBJ1-6 TRBD1 TRBV27 CASRGRDSYNSPLHF TGTGCCAGCAGGGGACGGGACAGCTATAATTCACCCCTCCACTTT
- TRBJ2-1 TRBD2 TRBV28 CASRGLAGGGGNEQFF TGTGCCAGCAGGGGACTAGCGGGAGGTGGGGGCAATGAGCAGTTCTTC
- TRBJ1-1 - TRBV9 CASSGEGGPEAFF TGTGCCAGCAGCGGTGAGGGGGGGCCTGAAGCTTTCTTT
- TRBJ2-3 - TRBV2 CANIMDIDSTDTQYF TGTGCCAACATTATGGACATAGATAGCACAGATACGCAGTATTTT
- TRBJ1-5 - TRBV7-8 CASSLVADYSNQPQHF TGTGCCAGCAGCTTAGTGGCAGATTATAGCAATCAGCCCCAGCATTTT
- TRBJ2-3 TRBD1 TRBV11-3 CASSSGTADTQYF TGTGCCAGCAGCTCTGGGACAGCAGATACGCAGTATTTT
- TRBJ2-2 - TRBV28 CATDRDWGTGELFF TGTGCCACGGACCGGGACTGGGGCACCGGGGAGCTGTTTTTT
- TRBJ2-6 - TRBV30 CAWSAGQTSGANVLTF TGTGCCTGGAGTGCGGGACAAACCTCTGGGGCCAACGTCCTGACTTTC
- TRBJ1-1 - TRBV5-6 CASSQTAWLRNTEAFF TGTGCCAGCAGCCAAACAGCCTGGCTGCGAAACACTGAAGCTTTCTTT
- TRBJ1-4 - TRBV2 CASNREKENEKLFF TGTGCCAGCAACAGGGAGAAGGAAAATGAAAAACTGTTTTTT
- TRBJ1-2 - TRBV12-3/TRBV12-4 CASSFWRRGYTF TGTGCCAGCAGTTTTTGGCGGCGGGGCTACACCTTC
- TRBJ2-3 TRBD2 TRBV7-6 CASSLGVGGNTDTQYF TGTGCCAGCAGCTTAGGGGTCGGGGGGAACACAGATACGCAGTATTTT
few TRBJ1-6 - TRBV28 CASSFGGPDNSPLHF TGTGCCAGCAGTTTTGGGGGCCCCGATAATTCACCCCTCCACTTT
- TRBJ1-6 TRBD1 TRBV5-6 CASSSGTGDFLRALHF TGTGCCAGCAGCTCCGGGACAGGGGACTTCCTCCGGGCCCTCCACTTT
- TRBJ2-7 TRBD1 TRBV28 CASSSGQGAEQYF TGTGCCAGCAGCTCCGGACAGGGGGCCGAGCAGTACTTC
- TRBJ2-7 TRBD1 TRBV5-1 CASSLGGTGLSYEQYF TGCGCCAGCAGCTTAGGAGGGACAGGCCTTTCCTACGAGCAGTACTTC
- TRBJ1-1 TRBD1 TRBV5-1 CASSPGGTVNTEAFF TGCGCCAGCAGCCCCGGAGGGACAGTGAACACTGAAGCTTTCTTT
- TRBJ2-2 - TRBV19 CASSYRSGELFF TGTGCCAGTAGTTACAGGTCCGGGGAGCTGTTTTTT
- TRBJ1-5 - TRBV18 CASSPLRGPDQPQHF TGTGCCAGCTCACCACTCAGGGGACCAGATCAGCCCCAGCATTTT
- TRBJ1-1 - TRBV19 CASRFEVNTEAFF TGTGCCAGTAGGTTTGAGGTGAACACTGAAGCTTTCTTT
- TRBJ1-5 - TRBV6-5 CASNENSNQPQHF TGTGCCAGCAACGAGAATAGCAATCAGCCCCAGCATTTT
- TRBJ1-2 TRBD1 TRBV27 CASSLAGGGYGYTF TGTGCCAGCAGTTTGGCAGGGGGAGGTTATGGCTACACCTTC
- TRBJ2-7 TRBD2 TRBV29-1 CSVEVPSGRSLYEQYF TGCAGCGTTGAAGTTCCTAGCGGGAGGTCCCTCTACGAGCAGTACTTC
- TRBJ1-1 TRBD1 TRBV10-3 CAISMGQGVATEAFF TGTGCCATCAGTATGGGACAGGGGGTAGCCACTGAAGCTTTCTTT
- TRBJ1-2 - TRBV19 CASSIEAGQTNYGYTF TGTGCCAGTAGTATAGAGGCAGGGCAGACTAACTATGGCTACACCTTC
- TRBJ2-7 TRBD1 TRBV5-1 CASSGTGRSHEQYF TGCGCCAGCAGTGGGACAGGGAGGAGTCACGAGCAGTACTTC
- TRBJ2-2 - TRBV7-9 CASSRHGGNTGELFF TGTGCCAGCAGCCGGCACGGGGGAAACACCGGGGAGCTGTTTTTT